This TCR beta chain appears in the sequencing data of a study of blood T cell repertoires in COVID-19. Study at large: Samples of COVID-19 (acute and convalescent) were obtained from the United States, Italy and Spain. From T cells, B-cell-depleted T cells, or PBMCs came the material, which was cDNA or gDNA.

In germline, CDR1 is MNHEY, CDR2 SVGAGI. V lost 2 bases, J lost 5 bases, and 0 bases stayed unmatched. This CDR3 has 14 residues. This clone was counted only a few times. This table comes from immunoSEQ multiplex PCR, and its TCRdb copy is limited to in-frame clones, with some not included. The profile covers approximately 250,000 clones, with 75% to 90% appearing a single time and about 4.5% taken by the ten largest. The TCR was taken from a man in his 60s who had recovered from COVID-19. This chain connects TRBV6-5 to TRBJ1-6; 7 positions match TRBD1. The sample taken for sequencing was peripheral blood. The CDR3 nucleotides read TGTGCCAGCAGTTACGGGACAGATAATTCACCCCTCCACTTT. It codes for CASSYGTDNSPLHF.